The clone carrying this T cell receptor beta chain came up many times. The antigen is undetermined. This record comes from a study of T cell repertoires in cytomegalovirus infection. A single record per CDR3 protein comes from TCRdb applying MiXCR to the reads. The sample records around 530,000 distinct CDR3 sequences, 16% being singletons. Study results and limitations: Predominance within the ex vivo response was attributable to HLA-C-restricted CMV-specific TCR beta clonotypes.

Sequencing input: CD8+ T cells from PBMCs. The sequence derives from a human donor in good health (CMV status not recorded). Some clones in this sample may be carry-over from other donors' samples.

CDR3 loop: CASSLEGRGWQETQYF. In DNA, the CDR3 is TGTGCCAGCAGCTTAGAAGGCAGGGGGTGGCAAGAGACCCAGTACTTC. V gene TRBV7-9 combines with J gene TRBJ2-5; TRBD1 matches at 7 bases. The CDR3 contains 16 residues. Germline CDR1 and CDR2: SEHNR and FQNEAQ (reference sequence). V gave up 1 base and J gave up 2 bases; unmatched junction bases: 7.